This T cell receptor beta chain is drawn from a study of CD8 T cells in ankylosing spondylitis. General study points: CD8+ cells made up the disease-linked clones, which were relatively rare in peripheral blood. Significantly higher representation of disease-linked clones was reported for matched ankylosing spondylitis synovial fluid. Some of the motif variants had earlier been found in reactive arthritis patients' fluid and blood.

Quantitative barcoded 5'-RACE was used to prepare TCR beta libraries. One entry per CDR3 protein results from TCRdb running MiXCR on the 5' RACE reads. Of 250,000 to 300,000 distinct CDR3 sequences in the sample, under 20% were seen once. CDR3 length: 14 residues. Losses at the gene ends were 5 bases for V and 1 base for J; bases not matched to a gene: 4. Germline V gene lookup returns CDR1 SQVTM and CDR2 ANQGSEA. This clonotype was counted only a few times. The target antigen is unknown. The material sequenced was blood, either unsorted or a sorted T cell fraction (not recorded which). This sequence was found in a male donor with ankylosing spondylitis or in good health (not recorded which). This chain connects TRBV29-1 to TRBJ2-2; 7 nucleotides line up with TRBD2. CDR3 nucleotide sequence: TGCAGCGTTTATAGGGAGGGGAACACCGGGGAGCTGTTTTTT. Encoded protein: CSVYREGNTGELFF.